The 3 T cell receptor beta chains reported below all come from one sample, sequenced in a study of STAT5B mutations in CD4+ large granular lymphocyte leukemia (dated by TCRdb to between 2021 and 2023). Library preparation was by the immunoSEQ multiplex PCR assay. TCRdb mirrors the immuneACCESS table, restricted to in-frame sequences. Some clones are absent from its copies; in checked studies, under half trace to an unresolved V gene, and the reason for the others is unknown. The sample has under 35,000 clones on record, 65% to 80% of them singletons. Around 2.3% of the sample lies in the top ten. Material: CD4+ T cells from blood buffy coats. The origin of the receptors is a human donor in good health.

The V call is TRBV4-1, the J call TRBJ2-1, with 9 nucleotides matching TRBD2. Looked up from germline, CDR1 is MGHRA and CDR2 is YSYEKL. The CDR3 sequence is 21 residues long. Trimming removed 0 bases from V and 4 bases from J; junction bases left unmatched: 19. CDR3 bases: TGCGCCAGCAGCCAAGATCTAAGTCGGGCGGGGGGGCTTTCTCCGTACAATGAGCAGTTCTTC. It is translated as CASSQDLSRAGGLSPYNEQFF.

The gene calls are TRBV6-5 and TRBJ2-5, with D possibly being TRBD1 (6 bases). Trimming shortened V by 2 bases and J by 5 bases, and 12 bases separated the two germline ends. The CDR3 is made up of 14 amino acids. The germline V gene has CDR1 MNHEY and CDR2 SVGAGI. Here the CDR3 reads CASSYVRGSETQYF. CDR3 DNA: TGTGCCAGCAGTTACGTCAGGGGATCGGAGACCCAGTACTTC.

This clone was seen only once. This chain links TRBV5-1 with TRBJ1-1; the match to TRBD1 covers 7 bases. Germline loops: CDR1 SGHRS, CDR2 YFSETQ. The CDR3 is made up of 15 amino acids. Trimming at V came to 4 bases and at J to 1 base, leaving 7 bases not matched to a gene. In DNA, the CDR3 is TGCGCCAGCAGCGCGCGGACAGGAAAGAACACTGAAGCTTTCTTT. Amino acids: CASSARTGKNTEAFF.